This T cell receptor (beta chain) is drawn from a study of identical twins. TCRdb re-analysed the 5' RACE reads in MiXCR, keeping a single row per CDR3 protein. The sample consists of about 100,000 distinct CDR3 sequences, 5.5% to 7% of them appearing once. V gave up 4 bases and J gave up 0 bases, with 11 bases separating them. The CDR3 is made up of 15 amino acids. CDR1 is SGHRS and CDR2 is YFSETQ in the germline V gene. There were only healthy Caucasians among the donors. This clonotype has at least ten counts. What it recognizes is unknown. Whole-study findings and limits: Invariant populations such as MAIT and iNKT cells could partly muddle zero-insertion analyses.

This TCR was recovered from a woman between 50 and 59 years old in good health. Sequencing was carried out using memory T cells sorted from blood. The rearrangement joins TRBV5-1 to TRBJ2-1; weak D call: TRBD2 (5 bases). CDR3 in DNA: TGCGCCAGCAGCACACTAGGGAGCTCCTACAATGAGCAGTTCTTC. Translating gives CASSTLGSSYNEQFF.